This T cell receptor beta chain was captured by sequencing in a study of cytomegalovirus exposure and HLA in healthy donors. In the PCR, 60 Vbeta and 13 Jbeta primers were used. Produced via immunoSEQ multiplex PCR; TCRdb's table is partial and in-frame only. This sample has 100,000 to 150,000 clones, with roughly 80% found just once. A word on this clone: What it binds is not known.

The CDR3 contains 16 residues. V was shortened by 2 bases and J by 0 bases, with 12 bases between the two germline ends. CDR1 and CDR2 from the germline V gene are LNHDA and SQIVND (reference sequence). General study findings and limits: The productive fraction for most TCR beta V segments was about 87% or about 30% in an earlier analysis. Follow-up analysis found HLA locus-dependent TCR association rates, highest for DRB1 and lowest for HLA-C. An observed cluster of highly shared sequence variants was recorded as a likely sequencing artifact.

The chain employs TRBV19 and TRBJ2-3; D is ambiguous. Material for sequencing was PBMCs. The clonotype originates from a woman between 35 and 50 years old in good health and CMV-seropositive. The CDR3 region has the DNA TGTGCCAGTAGTATAACCAGAGACTCTAGCACAGATACGCAGTATTTT. As protein: CASSITRDSSTDTQYF.